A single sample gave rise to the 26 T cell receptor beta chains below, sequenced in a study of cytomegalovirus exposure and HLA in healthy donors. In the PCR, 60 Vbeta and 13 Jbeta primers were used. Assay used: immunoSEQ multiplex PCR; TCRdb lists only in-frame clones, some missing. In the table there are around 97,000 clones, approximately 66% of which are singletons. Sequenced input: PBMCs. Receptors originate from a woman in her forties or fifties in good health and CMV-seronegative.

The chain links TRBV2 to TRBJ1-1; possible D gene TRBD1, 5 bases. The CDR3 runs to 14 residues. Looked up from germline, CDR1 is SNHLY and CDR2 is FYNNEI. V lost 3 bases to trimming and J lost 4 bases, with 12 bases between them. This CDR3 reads CASSDRGIATEAFF. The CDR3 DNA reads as TGTGCCAGCAGTGATCGGGGGATAGCCACTGAAGCTTTCTTT.

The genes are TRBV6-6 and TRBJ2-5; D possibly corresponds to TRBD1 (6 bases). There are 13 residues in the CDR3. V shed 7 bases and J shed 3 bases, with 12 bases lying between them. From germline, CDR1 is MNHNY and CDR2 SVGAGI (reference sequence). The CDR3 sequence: CASTTGTKETQYF. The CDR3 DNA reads TGTGCCAGCACCACAGGGACAAAAGAGACCCAGTACTTC.

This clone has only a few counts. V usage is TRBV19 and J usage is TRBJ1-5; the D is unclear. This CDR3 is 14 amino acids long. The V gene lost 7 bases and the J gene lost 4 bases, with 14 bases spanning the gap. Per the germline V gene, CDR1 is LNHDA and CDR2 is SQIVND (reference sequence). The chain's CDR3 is CASTKALRNQPQHF. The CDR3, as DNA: TGTGCCAGTACCAAGGCCTTGAGGAATCAGCCCCAGCATTTT.

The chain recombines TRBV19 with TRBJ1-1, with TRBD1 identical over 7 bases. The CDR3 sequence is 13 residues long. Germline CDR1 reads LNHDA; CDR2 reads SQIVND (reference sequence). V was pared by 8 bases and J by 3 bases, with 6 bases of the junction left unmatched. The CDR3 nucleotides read TGTGCCAGTGAACAGGGGACGGACACTGAAGCTTTCTTT. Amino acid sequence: CASEQGTDTEAFF.

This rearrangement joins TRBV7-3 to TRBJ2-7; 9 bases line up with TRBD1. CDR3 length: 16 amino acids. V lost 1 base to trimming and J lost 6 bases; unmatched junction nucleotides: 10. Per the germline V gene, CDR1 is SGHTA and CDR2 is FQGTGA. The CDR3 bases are TGTGCCAGCAGCTTAAGACCGGGACAGGGTAGGGGCGAGCAGTACTTC. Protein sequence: CASSLRPGQGRGEQYF.

The CDR3 DNA reads as TGCGCCAGCAGCTTGCCACTAGCGGGCGAGACCCAGTACTTC. It codes for CASSLPLAGETQYF. The rearrangement uses TRBV5-1 and TRBJ2-5, with 9 bases aligning to TRBD2. Looked up from germline, CDR1 is SGHRS and CDR2 is YFSETQ. This CDR3 has 14 residues. With V trimmed by 1 base and J by 5 bases, 3 bases remained unmatched.

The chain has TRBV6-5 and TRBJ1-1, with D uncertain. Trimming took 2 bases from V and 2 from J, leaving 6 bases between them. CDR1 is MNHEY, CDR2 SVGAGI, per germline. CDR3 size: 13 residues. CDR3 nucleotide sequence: TGTGCCAGCAGTTACGAGGGCAACACTGAAGCTTTCTTT. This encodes CASSYEGNTEAFF.

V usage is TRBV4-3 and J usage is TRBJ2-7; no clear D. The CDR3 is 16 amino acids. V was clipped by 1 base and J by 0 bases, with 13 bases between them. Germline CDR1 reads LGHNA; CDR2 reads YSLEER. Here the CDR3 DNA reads TGCGCCAGCAGCCAAGTTCCGTCAGGAAGCTCCTACGAGCAGTACTTC. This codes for CASSQVPSGSSYEQYF.

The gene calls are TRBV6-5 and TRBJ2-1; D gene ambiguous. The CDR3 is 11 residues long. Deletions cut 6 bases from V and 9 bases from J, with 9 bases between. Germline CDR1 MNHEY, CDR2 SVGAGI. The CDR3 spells CASSSFSEQFF. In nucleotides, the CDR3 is TGTGCCAGCAGCTCATTCAGTGAGCAGTTCTTC.

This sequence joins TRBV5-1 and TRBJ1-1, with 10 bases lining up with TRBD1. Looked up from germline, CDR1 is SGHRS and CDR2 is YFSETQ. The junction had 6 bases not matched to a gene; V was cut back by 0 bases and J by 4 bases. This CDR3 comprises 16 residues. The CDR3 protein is CASSLVGTGDATEAFF. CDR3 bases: TGCGCCAGCAGCTTGGTTGGGACAGGGGACGCCACTGAAGCTTTCTTT. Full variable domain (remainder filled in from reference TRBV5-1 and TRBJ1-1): KAGVTQTPRYLIKTRGQQVTLSCSPISGHRSVSWYQQTPGQGLQFLFEYFSETQRNKGNFPGRFSGRQFSNSRSEMNVSTLELGDSALYLCASSLVGTGDATEAFFGQGTRLTVV.

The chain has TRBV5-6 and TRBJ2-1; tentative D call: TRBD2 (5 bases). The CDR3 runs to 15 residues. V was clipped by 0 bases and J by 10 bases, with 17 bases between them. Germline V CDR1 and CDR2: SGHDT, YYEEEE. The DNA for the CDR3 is TGTGCCAGCAGCTTGGTGAGAACTAGTTCTGAGGAGCAGTTCTTC. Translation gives CASSLVRTSSEEQFF.

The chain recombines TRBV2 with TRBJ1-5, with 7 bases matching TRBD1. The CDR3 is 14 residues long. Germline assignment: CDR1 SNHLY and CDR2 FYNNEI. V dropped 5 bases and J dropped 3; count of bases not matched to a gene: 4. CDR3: CASSLGQDNQPQHF. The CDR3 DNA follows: TGTGCCAGCAGTCTCGGACAGGACAATCAGCCCCAGCATTTT.

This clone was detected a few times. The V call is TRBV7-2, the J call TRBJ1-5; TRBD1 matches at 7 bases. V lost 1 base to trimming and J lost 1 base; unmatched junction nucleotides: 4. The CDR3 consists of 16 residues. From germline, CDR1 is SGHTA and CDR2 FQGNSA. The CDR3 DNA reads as TGTGCCAGCAGCTTAGACGCGACAGGGAGCAATCAGCCCCAGCATTTT. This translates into CASSLDATGSNQPQHF.

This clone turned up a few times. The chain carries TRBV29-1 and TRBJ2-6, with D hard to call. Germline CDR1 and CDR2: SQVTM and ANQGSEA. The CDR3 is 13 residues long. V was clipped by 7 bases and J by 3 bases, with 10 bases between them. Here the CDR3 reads CSADLGGANVLTF. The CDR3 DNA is TGCAGCGCCGATCTCGGTGGGGCCAACGTCCTGACTTTC. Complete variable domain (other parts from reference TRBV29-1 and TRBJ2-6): SAVISQKPSRDICQRGTSLTIQCQVDSQVTMMFWYRQQPGQSLTLIATANQGSEATYESGFVIDKFPISRPNLTFSTLTVSNMSPEDSSIYLCSADLGGANVLTFGAGSRLTVL.

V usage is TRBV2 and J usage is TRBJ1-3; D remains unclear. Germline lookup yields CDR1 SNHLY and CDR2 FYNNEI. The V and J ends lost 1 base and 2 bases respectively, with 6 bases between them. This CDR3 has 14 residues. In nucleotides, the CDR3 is TGTGCCAGCAGTGAAGGGAGAGCTGGAAACACCATATATTTT. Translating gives CASSEGRAGNTIYF.

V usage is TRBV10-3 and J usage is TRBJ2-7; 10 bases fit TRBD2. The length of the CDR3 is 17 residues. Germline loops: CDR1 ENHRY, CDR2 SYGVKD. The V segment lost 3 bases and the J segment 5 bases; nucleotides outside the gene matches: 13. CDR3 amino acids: CAISDQGFLAGENEQYF. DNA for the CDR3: TGTGCCATCAGTGATCAGGGTTTCCTAGCGGGAGAGAACGAGCAGTACTTC.

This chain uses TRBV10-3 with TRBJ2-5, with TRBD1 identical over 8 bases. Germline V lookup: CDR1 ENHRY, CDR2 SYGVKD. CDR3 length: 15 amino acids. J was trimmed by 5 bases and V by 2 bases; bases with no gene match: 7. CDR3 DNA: TGTGCCATCAGTGAGACAGGGGGAGGAGTTGAGACCCAGTACTTC. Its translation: CAISETGGGVETQYF.

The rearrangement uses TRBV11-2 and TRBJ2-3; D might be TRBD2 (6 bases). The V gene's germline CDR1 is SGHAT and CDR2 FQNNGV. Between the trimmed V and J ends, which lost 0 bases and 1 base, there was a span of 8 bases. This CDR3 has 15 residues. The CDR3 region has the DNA TGTGCCAGCAGCTTAGATTCGGGGGGCACAGATACGCAGTATTTT. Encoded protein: CASSLDSGGTDTQYF.

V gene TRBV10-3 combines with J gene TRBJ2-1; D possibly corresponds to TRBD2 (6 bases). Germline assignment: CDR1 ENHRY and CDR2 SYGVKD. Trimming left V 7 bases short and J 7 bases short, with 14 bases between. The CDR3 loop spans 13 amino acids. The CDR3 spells CAITGDSSNEQFF. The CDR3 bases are TGTGCCATCACCGGGGACTCAAGTAATGAGCAGTTCTTC.

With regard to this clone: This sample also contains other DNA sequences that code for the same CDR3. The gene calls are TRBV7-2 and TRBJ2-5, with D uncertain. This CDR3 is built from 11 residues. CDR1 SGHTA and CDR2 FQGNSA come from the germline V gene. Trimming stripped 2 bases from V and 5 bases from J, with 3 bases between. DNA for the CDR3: TGTGCCAGCAGCTTACTGGAGACCCAGTACTTC. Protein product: CASSLLETQYF.

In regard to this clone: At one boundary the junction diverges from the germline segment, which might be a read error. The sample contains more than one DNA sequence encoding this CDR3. In nucleotides, the CDR3 is TGCGCCAGCAGCTTCGGGACAGATAATTCACCTCTCCACTTT. This encodes CASSFGTDNSPLHF. The rearrangement joins TRBV5-1 to TRBJ1-6; TRBD1 matches at 7 bases. From germline, CDR1 is SGHRS and CDR2 YFSETQ. This CDR3 is 14 amino acids long.

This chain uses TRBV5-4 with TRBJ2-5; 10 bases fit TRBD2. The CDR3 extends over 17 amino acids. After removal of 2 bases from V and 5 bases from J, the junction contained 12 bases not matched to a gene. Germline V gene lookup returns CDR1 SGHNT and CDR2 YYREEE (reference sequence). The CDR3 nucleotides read TGTGCCAGCAGCTTATCTAGCGGGGGCCCCTTTGGGGAGACCCAGTACTTC. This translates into CASSLSSGGPFGETQYF.

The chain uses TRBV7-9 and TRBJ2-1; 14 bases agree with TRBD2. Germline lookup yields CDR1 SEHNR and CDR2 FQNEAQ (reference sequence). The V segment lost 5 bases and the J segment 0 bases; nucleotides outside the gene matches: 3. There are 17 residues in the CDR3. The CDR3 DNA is TGTGCCAGCAGCGCGGGACTAGCGGGAGTCTCCTACAATGAGCAGTTCTTC. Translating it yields CASSAGLAGVSYNEQFF.

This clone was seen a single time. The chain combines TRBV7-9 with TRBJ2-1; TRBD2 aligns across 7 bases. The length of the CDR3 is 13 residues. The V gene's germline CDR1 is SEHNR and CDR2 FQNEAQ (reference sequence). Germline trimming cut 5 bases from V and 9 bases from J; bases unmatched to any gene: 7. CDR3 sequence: CASSREAWLEQFF. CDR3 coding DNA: TGTGCCAGCAGCCGGGAGGCGTGGCTTGAGCAGTTCTTC.

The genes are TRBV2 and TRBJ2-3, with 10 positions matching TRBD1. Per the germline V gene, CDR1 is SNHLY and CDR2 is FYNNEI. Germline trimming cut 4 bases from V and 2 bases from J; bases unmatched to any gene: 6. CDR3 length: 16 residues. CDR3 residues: CASSAGQGLFTDTQYF. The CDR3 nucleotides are TGTGCCAGCAGTGCGGGACAGGGGCTTTTCACAGATACGCAGTATTTT.

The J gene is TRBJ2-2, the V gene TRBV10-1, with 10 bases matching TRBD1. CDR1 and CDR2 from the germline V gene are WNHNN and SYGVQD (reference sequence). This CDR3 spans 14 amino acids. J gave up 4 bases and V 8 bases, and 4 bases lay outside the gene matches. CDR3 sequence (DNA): TGCGCCAGCGGGACAGGGGATGGCACCGGGGAGCTGTTTTTT. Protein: CASGTGDGTGELFF.